This passage covers 32 T cell receptor beta chains from one sample sequenced in a study of a mutant IDH1 vaccine in newly diagnosed glioma. Time point of the sample: week 23, last vaccination. A 20-mer mutant IDH1 peptide at 300 ug was injected subcutaneously with topical imiquimod. Their antigen targets remain unknown. TCRdb keeps only in-frame clones here, not all; method: immunoSEQ multiplex PCR. The sample gives about 82,000 clones, over 75% of which show up once; 2% to 2.5% is in the top ten. Material: PBMCs, obtained from a glioma patient whose treatment included an IDH1 peptide vaccine. The receptors were gathered from a man aged 25 to 40 with glioma. Some clones in this sample may be carry-over from other donors' samples.

This chain connects TRBV6-1 to TRBJ2-3; the D gene is possibly TRBD1 (6 bases). Germline CDR1 is MNHNS and CDR2 is SASEGT. Trimming removed 2 bases from V and 2 bases from J, with 11 bases in between. The CDR3 consists of 15 residues. The CDR3 loop reads CASSEIQGVTDTQYF. CDR3 DNA sequence: TGTGCCAGCAGTGAAATACAGGGAGTCACAGATACGCAGTATTTT.

This chain connects TRBV7-2 to TRBJ2-5, with D hard to call. The CDR3 consists of 12 residues. The germline gives CDR1 SGHTA, CDR2 FQGNSA. The V end was cut by 5 bases, the J end by 5 bases, with 9 bases between. DNA for the CDR3: TGTGCCAGCAGCCCAACGGGCGAGACCCAGTACTTC. It specifies CASSPTGETQYF.

The chain recombines TRBV27 with TRBJ2-3, with 8 bases matching TRBD2. CDR3 size: 15 residues. The ends lost 8 bases at V and 4 bases at J; junction bases unmatched: 11. Germline CDR1 MNHEY, CDR2 SMNVEV (reference sequence). The CDR3 DNA is TGTGCCAGCCGAAAGCGGGGGAGGAGGTCAGATACGCAGTATTTT. Its translation is CASRKRGRRSDTQYF.

The gene calls are TRBV18 and TRBJ2-1, with 14 bases fitting TRBD2. Germline assignment: CDR1 KGHSH and CDR2 LQKENI. The length of the CDR3 is 17 residues. The V and J ends lost 3 bases and 4 bases, in that order; junction bases with no gene match: 5. The DNA of the CDR3 is TGTGCCAGCTCACCTGGACTAGCGGGGGGCCCTTACAATGAGCAGTTCTTC. It encodes CASSPGLAGGPYNEQFF.

The gene calls are TRBV27 and TRBJ1-1; D not certain. Germline V CDR1 and CDR2: MNHEY, SMNVEV (reference sequence). The CDR3 runs to 14 residues. The germline V and J ends were trimmed by 3 bases and 0 bases, with 8 bases remaining between them. This CDR3 is CASSFFGMNTEAFF. The CDR3 DNA is TGTGCCAGCAGTTTCTTCGGCATGAACACTGAAGCTTTCTTT.

This chain uses TRBV6-5 with TRBJ1-1; weak D call: TRBD1 (6 bases). Germline CDR1 reads MNHEY; CDR2 reads SVGAGI. V gave up 6 bases and J gave up 2 bases, with 13 bases separating them. This CDR3 is built from 14 residues. The CDR3 region is CASRLQGINTEAFF. The CDR3 nucleotides read TGTGCCAGCAGATTACAGGGAATTAACACTGAAGCTTTCTTT.

The chain recombines TRBV10-3 with TRBJ1-1; possible D gene TRBD1, 6 bases. Germline V gene data show CDR1 as ENHRY and CDR2 as SYGVKD. V dropped 7 bases and J dropped 0 bases, with 12 bases sitting between them. The CDR3 is made up of 14 amino acids. The CDR3 region has the DNA TGTGCCATCAAACCGGACAGACTGAACACTGAAGCTTTCTTT. Encoded protein: CAIKPDRLNTEAFF.

The CDR3 DNA reads as TGTGCCAGTAGCAGGGTTGCGGCACTAGACTCTGGGGCCAACGTCCTGACTTTC. The encoded protein is CASSRVAALDSGANVLTF. The rearrangement links TRBV19 to TRBJ2-6; D may match TRBD1 or TRBD2 (5 bases each). The length of the CDR3 is 18 residues. V lost 6 bases to trimming and J lost 0 bases, with 18 bases between them. In germline, CDR1 is LNHDA, CDR2 SQIVND (reference sequence).

J is TRBJ2-5 and V is TRBV29-1; 10 bases fit TRBD2. CDR1 is SQVTM and CDR2 is ANQGSEA in the germline V gene. The CDR3 covers 15 residues. J was trimmed by 7 bases and V by 6 bases; bases with no gene match: 14. The CDR3 loop is CSVNPSGGSGGTQYF. CDR3 nucleotides: TGCAGCGTCAACCCTAGCGGGGGCTCCGGGGGGACCCAGTACTTC.

In DNA, the CDR3 is TGCGCCAGCAGCTCTAGGACTGATGGAACCCAGTACTTC. Translated: CASSSRTDGTQYF. The chain has TRBV5-1 and TRBJ2-5, with a weak D call TRBD2 (5 bases). Germline V gives CDR1 SGHRS, CDR2 YFSETQ. Trimming removed 3 bases at V and 8 bases at J, with 14 bases between. CDR3 length equals 13 residues.

The rearrangement uses TRBV28 and TRBJ2-3; D could derive from TRBD1 or TRBD2 (6 bases each). Germline-derived CDR1 and CDR2 are MDHEN and SYDVKM. V lost 3 bases to trimming and J lost 6 bases, with 10 bases between them. The CDR3 is made up of 13 amino acids. The CDR3 bases are TGTGCCAGCAGTTTGGGGGGCCGGGATACGCAGTATTTT. This gives the protein CASSLGGRDTQYF.

The rearrangement links TRBV5-8 to TRBJ2-5; D is unclear. V lost 2 bases and J 5 bases, leaving 4 bases between the germline ends. This CDR3 has 11 residues. From germline, CDR1 is SGHTS and CDR2 YDEGEE. In DNA form, the CDR3 reads TGTGCCAGCAGCTTTTATGAGACCCAGTACTTC. Encoded protein: CASSFYETQYF. Combining the CDR3 with reference TRBV5-8 and TRBJ2-5 gives the whole variable domain EAGVTQSPTHLIKTRGQQATLRCSPISGHTSVYWYQQALGLGLQFLLWYDEGEERNRGNFPPRFSGRQFPNYSSELNVNALELEDSALYLCASSFYETQYFGPGTRLLVL.

Notes on this clone: Because it lacks the conserved phenylalanine or tryptophan at the end, this CDR3 is likely a read error. The limits of the CDR3 on the DNA are not certain, so only TCRdb's listed CDR3 is given. The CDR3 spells CSGEGEEGIVL. The V gene is TRBV20-1, the J gene TRBJ2-7. Germline V CDR1 and CDR2: DFQATT, SNEGSKA (reference sequence). The CDR3 adds up to 11 amino acids, both ends counted.

On this clone: The junction departs from the called germline gene at one end, perhaps through a read error. The chain couples TRBV5-4 to TRBJ1-1, with 8 positions matching TRBD1. The CDR3 runs to 13 residues. The germline V gene encodes CDR1 SGHNT and CDR2 YYREEE (reference sequence). CDR3 nucleotide sequence: TGTGCCAGCAGCAGGGGACAGGACACTGAAACTTTCTTT. The encoded protein is CASSRGQDTETFF. The variable domain in full, completed from reference TRBV5-4 and TRBJ1-1, reads ETGVTQSPTHLIKTRGQQVTLRCSSQSGHNTVSWYQQALGQGPQFIFQYYREEENGRGNFPPRFSGLQFPNYSSELNVNALELDDSALYLCASSRGQDTETFFGQGTRLTVV.

J is TRBJ1-2 and V is TRBV27, with 7 nucleotides matching TRBD1. J was trimmed by 4 bases and V by 8 bases; bases with no gene match: 13. The CDR3 is made up of 15 amino acids. Germline values: CDR1 MNHEY, CDR2 SMNVEV (reference sequence). The CDR3 reads CASARQGGPPYGYTF. The DNA of the CDR3 is TGTGCCAGCGCGCGACAGGGAGGCCCCCCCTATGGCTACACCTTC.

This clone was detected only once. The V and J genes are TRBV27 and TRBJ1-2; D remains ambiguous. V lost 2 bases, J lost 6 bases, and 13 bases lay in between. Germline CDR1 MNHEY, CDR2 SMNVEV (reference sequence). The CDR3 is made up of 14 amino acids. Written as DNA, the CDR3 is TGTGCCAGCAGTTTAGTGAGTAACGGAGATGGCTACACCTTC. Its protein product is CASSLVSNGDGYTF.

The chain employs TRBV7-9 and TRBJ2-3; D gene unclear. This CDR3 contains 15 residues. Trimming took off 1 base at V and 1 base at J, with 9 bases between the two ends. CDR1 is SEHNR, CDR2 FQNEAQ, per germline (reference sequence). Here the CDR3 reads CASSLVIRGTDTQYF. CDR3 in DNA: TGTGCCAGCAGCTTAGTAATCCGGGGCACAGATACGCAGTATTTT. The whole variable domain, filled in from reference TRBV7-9 and TRBJ2-3, reads DTGVSQNPRHKITKRGQNVTFRCDPISEHNRLYWYRQTLGQGPEFLTYFQNEAQLEKSRLLSDRFSAERPKGSFSTLEIQRTEQGDSAMYLCASSLVIRGTDTQYFGPGTRLTVL.

The J gene is TRBJ2-7, the V gene TRBV29-1; TRBD2 agrees at 9 bases. V lost 6 bases and J lost 5; bases outside the gene matches: 14. Per the germline V gene, CDR1 is SQVTM and CDR2 is ANQGSEA. The CDR3 loop spans 15 amino acids. CDR3 protein: CSVRGIAGVKDEQYF. The DNA of the CDR3 is TGCAGCGTAAGGGGGATAGCGGGAGTTAAGGACGAGCAGTACTTC.

J is TRBJ1-1 and V is TRBV6-6, with TRBD1 identical over 7 bases. J gave up 4 bases and V 3 bases, and 5 bases lay outside the gene matches. This CDR3 contains 14 residues. Germline CDR1 and CDR2: MNHNY and SVGAGI (reference sequence). The CDR3: CASSYISGGTEAFF. The DNA of the CDR3 is TGTGCCAGCAGTTATATATCAGGGGGCACTGAAGCTTTCTTT.

V gene TRBV21-1 combines with J gene TRBJ1-6; the D call TRBD1 from the table was never checked on the DNA. TRBV21-1 is given as a pseudogene. This CDR3 has 14 amino acids. The CDR3 protein is CASSKGPTNSPLHF. The CDR3 DNA reads TGTGCCAGCAGCAAAGGGCCAACGAACTCACCCCTCCACTTT.

DNA of the CDR3: TGTGCCAGTAGTTTCCGATGGGACACTGAAGCTTTCTTT. Protein sequence: CASSFRWDTEAFF. The chain uses TRBV19 and TRBJ1-1; no clear D. CDR3 length: 13 amino acids. Germline lookup yields CDR1 LNHDA and CDR2 SQIVND (reference sequence). The V gene lost 5 bases and the J gene lost 3 bases, with 10 bases spanning the gap.

The genes are TRBV19 and TRBJ1-3; no reliable D call. Germline assignment: CDR1 LNHDA and CDR2 SQIVND (reference sequence). V lost 5 bases, J lost 4 bases, and 15 bases lay in between. CDR3 length: 15 amino acids. The CDR3 nucleotides read TGTGCCAGTAGTCGCGAGCTCGCTTTAGGAAACACCATATATTTT. Amino acids: CASSRELALGNTIYF.

This chain uses TRBV5-1 with TRBJ1-4; D remains ambiguous. This CDR3 is 15 amino acids long. Germline lookup yields CDR1 SGHRS and CDR2 YFSETQ. Trimming took 6 bases from V and 0 from J, leaving 12 bases between them. The CDR3 sequence is CASTRGPATNEKLFF. CDR3 coding DNA: TGCGCCAGCACCCGGGGTCCCGCAACTAATGAAAAACTGTTTTTT. The full variable domain, in which reference TRBV5-1 and TRBJ1-4 provide the parts outside the CDR3, is KAGVTQTPRYLIKTRGQQVTLSCSPISGHRSVSWYQQTPGQGLQFLFEYFSETQRNKGNFPGRFSGRQFSNSRSEMNVSTLELGDSALYLCASTRGPATNEKLFFGSGTQLSVL.

Here the CDR3 reads CASSQAAQRSSYNEQFF. CDR3 DNA: TGCGCCAGCAGCCAAGCTGCACAGAGGAGCTCCTACAATGAGCAGTTCTTC. The rearrangement links TRBV4-1 to TRBJ2-1; D gene uncertain. V shed 1 base and J shed 0 bases, with 13 bases lying between them. This CDR3 is 17 amino acids long. From germline, CDR1 is MGHRA and CDR2 YSYEKL.

The chain combines TRBV6-5 with TRBJ2-1; no clear D. The CDR3 is made up of 12 amino acids. Trimming pared 5 bases from V and 6 bases from J, leaving 8 bases between. Germline V gene lookup returns CDR1 MNHEY and CDR2 SVGAGI. Here the CDR3 reads CASSSTLNEQFF. CDR3 nucleotide sequence: TGTGCCAGCAGTAGCACGCTCAATGAGCAGTTCTTC.

The count of this clone is one. The chain carries TRBV2 and TRBJ2-5; no firm D call. Germline V CDR1 and CDR2: SNHLY, FYNNEI. V was pared by 4 bases and J by 2 bases, with 11 bases between. This CDR3 is built from 14 residues. Here the CDR3 DNA reads TGTGCCAGCAGTGGGATGACTGGACAAGAGACCCAGTACTTC. It specifies CASSGMTGQETQYF.

The chain uses TRBV5-6 and TRBJ2-7, with 7 bases that match TRBD1. The length of the CDR3 is 14 residues. J was trimmed by 0 bases and V by 4 bases; bases with no gene match: 4. Germline values: CDR1 SGHDT, CDR2 YYEEEE. CDR3 region: CASSLRQGSYEQYF. The CDR3 DNA reads as TGTGCCAGCAGCCTACGACAGGGCTCCTACGAGCAGTACTTC.

This clone was counted only a few times. The chain combines TRBV6-6 with TRBJ1-4; D is unresolved. V lost 3 bases and J lost 8, with 13 bases in between. Germline V gene data show CDR1 as MNHNY and CDR2 as SVGAGI (reference sequence). The CDR3 length is 14 residues. CDR3 protein: CASSYGQTGEKLFF. The CDR3 DNA reads as TGTGCCAGCAGTTATGGTCAGACTGGGGAAAAACTGTTTTTT.

The chain is built from TRBV7-2 and TRBJ2-7, with a weak D call TRBD2 (5 bases). Trimming took off 3 bases at V and 0 bases at J, with 9 bases between the two ends. From germline, CDR1 is SGHTA and CDR2 FQGNSA. The CDR3 contains 14 residues. The CDR3 DNA reads as TGTGCCAGCAGCTTTGAGGGAGCCTCCTACGAGCAGTACTTC. It codes for CASSFEGASYEQYF.

The V call is TRBV9, the J call TRBJ2-7; D may be TRBD2 (6 bases). Germline V gives CDR1 SGDLS, CDR2 YYNGEE. The V gene lost 3 bases and the J gene lost 5 bases, with 15 bases spanning the gap. There are 14 residues in the CDR3. The CDR3 coding sequence is TGTGCCAGCAGCGCCCGGGACTCCTCTAACGAGCAGTACTTC. As protein: CASSARDSSNEQYF. The full variable domain, in which reference TRBV9 and TRBJ2-7 provide the parts outside the CDR3, is DSGVTQTPKHLITATGQRVTLRCSPRSGDLSVYWYQQSLDQGLQFLIQYYNGEERAKGNILERFSAQQFPDLHSELNLSSLELGDSALYFCASSARDSSNEQYFGPGTRLTVT.

This chain uses TRBV19 with TRBJ2-5; tentatively, D is TRBD1 or TRBD2 (6 bases each). Germline-derived CDR1 and CDR2 are LNHDA and SQIVND (reference sequence). Trimming stripped 4 bases from V and 0 bases from J, with 9 bases between. The CDR3 covers 14 residues. The CDR3 spells CASSTRDNQETQYF. For the CDR3, the DNA is TGTGCCAGTAGTACGCGGGACAACCAAGAGACCCAGTACTTC. The whole variable domain, remainder taken from reference TRBV19 and TRBJ2-5, is DGGITQSPKYLFRKEGQNVTLSCEQNLNHDAMYWYRQDPGQGLRLIYYSQIVNDFQKGDIAEGYSVSREKKESFPLTVTSAQKNPTAFYLCASSTRDNQETQYFGPGTRLLVL.

The rearrangement uses TRBV7-9 and TRBJ1-2; TRBD1 might be the D (5 bases). The CDR3 length is 12 residues. Germline lookup yields CDR1 SEHNR and CDR2 FQNEAQ (reference sequence). Between the trimmed V and J ends, which lost 5 bases and 4 bases, there was a span of 8 bases. The CDR3 coding sequence is TGTGCCAGCAGCACGACAGTCTATGGCTACACCTTC. Amino acids: CASSTTVYGYTF. Full variable domain (rest looked up from reference TRBV7-9 and TRBJ1-2): DTGVSQNPRHKITKRGQNVTFRCDPISEHNRLYWYRQTLGQGPEFLTYFQNEAQLEKSRLLSDRFSAERPKGSFSTLEIQRTEQGDSAMYLCASSTTVYGYTFGSGTRLTVV.